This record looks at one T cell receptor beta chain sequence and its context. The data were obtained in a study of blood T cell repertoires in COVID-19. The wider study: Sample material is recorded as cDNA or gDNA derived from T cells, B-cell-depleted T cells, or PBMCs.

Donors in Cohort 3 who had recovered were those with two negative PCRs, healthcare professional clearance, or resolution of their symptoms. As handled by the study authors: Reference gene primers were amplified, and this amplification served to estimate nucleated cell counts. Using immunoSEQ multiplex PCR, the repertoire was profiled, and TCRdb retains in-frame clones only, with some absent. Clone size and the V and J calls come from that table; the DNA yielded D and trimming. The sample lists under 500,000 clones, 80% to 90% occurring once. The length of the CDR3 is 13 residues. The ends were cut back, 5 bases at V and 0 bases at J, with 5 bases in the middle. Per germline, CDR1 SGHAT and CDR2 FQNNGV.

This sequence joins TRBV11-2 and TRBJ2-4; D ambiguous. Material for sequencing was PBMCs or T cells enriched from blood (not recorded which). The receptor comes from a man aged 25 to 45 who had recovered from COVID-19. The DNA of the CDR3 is TGTGCCAGCAGCACCGGAGCCAAAAACATTCAGTACTTC. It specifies CASSTGAKNIQYF.